The 18 T cell receptor beta chains presented below share a single source sample, sequenced in a study of Graves' ophthalmopathy and Graves' hyperthyroidism. The sequenced template was RNA, covering the TCR beta CDR3 region. Second-round multiplex PCR came after a first-round RT-PCR that employed HTBI primers. TCRdb reanalysed the multiplex PCR reads using MiXCR and keeps one entry per CDR3 protein. The sample gives about 170,000 distinct CDR3 sequences, roughly 37% of which show up once; less than 6% is in the top ten. Sequenced: peripheral blood. These TCRs come from a woman between 35 and 50 years old with Graves' ophthalmopathy.

This clonotype was picked up many times. The chain couples TRBV19 to TRBJ2-5, with D possibly being TRBD2 (5 bases). Germline-derived CDR1 and CDR2 are LNHDA and SQIVND (reference sequence). The CDR3 is made up of 18 amino acids. Trimming removed 9 bases at V and 7 bases at J, with 33 bases between. The CDR3 spells CASSGVRGPLGRGGTQYF. The CDR3 region has the DNA TGTGCCAGCTCCGGGGTCCGTGGACCCCTAGGCCGCGGTGGGACCCAGTACTTC.

Concerning this clonotype itself: One end of the junction is discordant with germline, which a read error may explain. J is TRBJ2-7 and V is TRBV29-1; D unresolved. The CDR3 runs to 14 residues. Germline V gives CDR1 SQVTM, CDR2 ANQGSEA. The CDR3 loop is CSVVPSVGSSEQYF. The CDR3 nucleotides are TGCAGCGTTGTTCCGAGTGTAGGTTCCTCCGAGCAGTACTTC.

The gene calls are TRBV7-2 and TRBJ1-6; D unresolved. The CDR3 runs to 15 residues. CDR1 is SGHTA, CDR2 FQGNSA, per germline. V lost 1 base, J lost 5 bases, and 9 bases lay in between. The CDR3 spells CASSLGWQNNSPLHF. CDR3 coding DNA: TGTGCCAGCAGCTTAGGTTGGCAGAATAATTCACCCCTCCACTTT.

This clonotype was observed at least ten times. The CDR3 DNA sequence: TGTGCCATCAGTGAGGTTGTGGGTCAGGAGACCCAGTACTTC. This codes for CAISEVVGQETQYF. The gene calls are TRBV10-3 and TRBJ2-5; D uncertain. CDR1 is ENHRY, CDR2 SYGVKD, per germline. Trimming shortened V by 2 bases and J by 5 bases, and 12 bases separated the two germline ends. The CDR3 runs to 14 residues.

This clonotype was seen at least ten times. V is TRBV10-2 and J is TRBJ1-5; possibly TRBD1 for D (6 bases). Germline V gene data show CDR1 as WSHSY and CDR2 as SAAADI. The V end was cut by 6 bases, the J end by 4 bases, with 13 bases between. This CDR3 has 14 residues. The CDR3 loop is CASSLGTTNQPQHF. In DNA form, the CDR3 reads TGCGCCAGCAGCCTCGGGACAACTAATCAGCCCCAGCATTTT.

This clonotype has ten or more counts. The J gene is TRBJ2-2, the V gene TRBV9; D is undetermined. Germline CDR1 is SGDLS and CDR2 is YYNGEE. The CDR3 loop spans 13 amino acids. V shed 2 bases and J shed 4 bases, with 6 bases lying between them. The CDR3 bases are TGTGCCAGCAGCGTTAGGGCCACCGGGGAGCTGTTTTTT. This translates into CASSVRATGELFF.

The rearrangement links TRBV5-6 to TRBJ1-6, with a possible D match to TRBD1 (5 bases). V was pared by 2 bases and J by 3 bases, with 12 bases between. The germline CDR1 and CDR2 sequences are SGHDT and YYEEEE. The CDR3 has 16 residues. CDR3 region: CASSFRGSFYNSPLHF. The CDR3 region has the DNA TGTGCCAGCAGCTTTCGGGGCAGTTTCTATAATTCACCCCTCCACTTT.

This clonotype was recorded a few times. The V and J genes are TRBV7-8 and TRBJ2-5; D may be TRBD1 (5 bases). Germline CDR1 and CDR2: SGHVS and FQNEAQ. V was pared by 5 bases and J by 1 base, with 8 bases between. CDR3 length: 13 residues. The CDR3 DNA follows: TGTGCCAGCAGCCCGACAGTCCAAGAGACCCAGTACTTC. It encodes CASSPTVQETQYF.

The chain combines TRBV20-1 with TRBJ2-5; 10 nucleotides match TRBD2. The CDR3 has 14 residues. Germline lookup yields CDR1 DFQATT and CDR2 SNEGSKA (reference sequence). V was pared by 3 bases and J by 6 bases, with 7 bases of the junction left unmatched. As DNA, the CDR3 is TGCAGTGCTAGCCCTAGCGGGAGTACGAAGACCCAGTACTTC. This codes for CSASPSGSTKTQYF.

This clonotype was seen many times. The chain couples TRBV6-5 to TRBJ1-5; D is uncertain. The CDR3 extends over 15 amino acids. The germline V gene has CDR1 MNHEY and CDR2 SVGAGI. V gave up 6 bases and J gave up 0 bases, with 12 bases separating them. Written as DNA, the CDR3 is TGTGCCAGCAGCCGGACGGAAGATAGCAATCAGCCCCAGCATTTT. This sequence encodes CASSRTEDSNQPQHF.

This clonotype has at least ten counts. The V and J genes are TRBV12-3 or TRBV12-4 and TRBJ1-1; possibly TRBD1 for D (5 bases). V dropped 5 bases and J dropped 10 bases, with 8 bases sitting between them. This CDR3 contains 10 residues. CDR3 in amino acids: CASSLGRAFF. CDR3 bases: TGTGCCAGCAGTCTGGGGCGAGCTTTCTTT.

This clonotype was observed a few times. This rearrangement joins TRBV6-2 or TRBV6-3 to TRBJ2-7, with D tentatively TRBD1 (6 bases). CDR1 MNHEY and CDR2 SVGEGT come from the germline V gene. The CDR3 is 13 amino acids. V shed 5 bases and J shed 3 bases, with 11 bases lying between them. In DNA, the CDR3 is TGTGCCAGCAGTCCCCGGGACAACTACGAGCAGTACTTC. This codes for CASSPRDNYEQYF.

This sequence joins TRBV20-1 and TRBJ2-7; 7 positions match TRBD2. Germline lookup yields CDR1 DFQATT and CDR2 SNEGSKA (reference sequence). This CDR3 has 13 amino acids. After removal of 6 bases from V and 2 bases from J, the junction contained 7 bases not matched to a gene. CDR3 sequence reads: CSAASGTPYEQYF. The CDR3 DNA is TGCAGTGCCGCGAGCGGGACTCCCTACGAGCAGTACTTC.

This clonotype was counted ten times or more. A much larger clone lies one base from this, so it may be a read error. This chain joins TRBV28 and TRBJ2-7, with TRBD2 identical over 7 bases. CDR3 length: 14 amino acids. CDR1 and CDR2 from the germline V gene are MDHEN and SYDVKM. The CDR3 sequence is CASRETGGSYEQCF. The CDR3 nucleotides read TGTGCCAGCAGGGAGACGGGAGGTTCCTACGAGCAGTGCTTC.

This clonotype was detected ten times or more. This chain connects TRBV28 to TRBJ1-2; D gene ambiguous. CDR3 length equals 15 residues. The ends were cut back, 7 bases at V and 4 bases at J, with 19 bases in the middle. The germline CDR1 and CDR2 sequences are MDHEN and SYDVKM. The CDR3 spells CASTLKPMNVYGYTF. The CDR3 DNA sequence: TGTGCCAGCACTCTCAAACCCATGAACGTCTATGGCTACACCTTC.

The rearrangement joins TRBV6-1 to TRBJ2-7; D is ambiguous. Germline V gene lookup returns CDR1 MNHNS and CDR2 SASEGT. The CDR3 sequence is 14 residues long. The V gene lost 5 bases and the J gene lost 0 bases, with 11 bases spanning the gap. The CDR3 DNA follows: TGTGCCAGCAGTCCCACCCACGACTCCTACGAGCAGTACTTC. Protein sequence: CASSPTHDSYEQYF.

This clonotype was counted many times. The chain employs TRBV28 and TRBJ1-2; D gene unclear. Germline V CDR1 and CDR2: MDHEN, SYDVKM. Trimming shortened V by 6 bases and J by 0 bases, and 5 bases separated the two germline ends. This CDR3 region has 12 residues. In DNA form, the CDR3 reads TGTGCCAGCAGCGGACCTAACTATGGCTACACCTTC. Translated: CASSGPNYGYTF.

The V call is TRBV12-3 or TRBV12-4, the J call TRBJ2-2, with 14 bases lining up with TRBD2. The CDR3 loop spans 16 amino acids. The V segment lost 6 bases and the J segment 6 bases; nucleotides outside the gene matches: 6. The CDR3 protein is CASSATSGRAPGELFF. The CDR3 DNA reads TGTGCCAGCAGCGCGACTAGCGGGAGGGCCCCCGGGGAGCTGTTTTTT.